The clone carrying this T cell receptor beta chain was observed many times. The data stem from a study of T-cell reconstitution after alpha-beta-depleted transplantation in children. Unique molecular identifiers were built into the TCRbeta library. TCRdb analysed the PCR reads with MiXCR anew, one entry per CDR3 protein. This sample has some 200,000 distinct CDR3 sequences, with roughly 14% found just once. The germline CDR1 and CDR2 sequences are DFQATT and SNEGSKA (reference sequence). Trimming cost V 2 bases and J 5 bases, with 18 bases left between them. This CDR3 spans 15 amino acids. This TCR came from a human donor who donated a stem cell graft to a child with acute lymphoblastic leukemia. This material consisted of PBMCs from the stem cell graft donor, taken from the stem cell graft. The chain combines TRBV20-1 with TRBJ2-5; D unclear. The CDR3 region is CSARLDVSQVETQYF. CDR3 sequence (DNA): TGCAGTGCTAGATTAGATGTAAGCCAGGTTGAGACCCAGTACTTC.